Sequencing of this T cell receptor beta chain was carried out in a study of blood T cell repertoires in COVID-19. V dropped 3 bases and J dropped 2 bases, with 9 bases sitting between them. CDR1 and CDR2 from the germline V gene are LNHDA and SQIVND (reference sequence). CDR3 length equals 14 residues. This clone has more than one count but fewer than ten. Other DNA sequences within the sample encode an identical CDR3. Only in-frame clones appear in the TCRdb table, and some are missing; sequencing was by immunoSEQ multiplex PCR. Of roughly 460,000 clones listed, about 90% are singletons. Sequencing input: peripheral blood. This sequence originates from a man aged 18 to 29 with COVID-19, enrolled during active disease. V and J are TRBV19 and TRBJ2-3; possibly TRBD2 for D (5 bases). The CDR3 DNA reads as TGTGCCAGTAGTATTCCTCGGGACACAGATACGCAGTATTTT. This codes for CASSIPRDTDTQYF. The whole variable domain, remainder taken from reference TRBV19 and TRBJ2-3, is DGGITQSPKYLFRKEGQNVTLSCEQNLNHDAMYWYRQDPGQGLRLIYYSQIVNDFQKGDIAEGYSVSREKKESFPLTVTSAQKNPTAFYLCASSIPRDTDTQYFGPGTRLTVL.